The 4 T cell receptor beta chains listed next were all sequenced from one sample in a study of cytomegalovirus exposure and HLA in healthy donors. This PCR relied on a set of 60 Vbeta primers and 13 Jbeta primers. Generated by immunoSEQ multiplex PCR, the TCRdb table keeps only in-frame clones and is missing some. The data contain approximately 290,000 clones, roughly 80% of them singletons. The specimen sequenced was PBMCs. The receptors were gathered from a girl under 10 years old in good health and CMV-seronegative.

The chain uses TRBV6-5 and TRBJ1-1, with TRBD1 as a possible D gene (6 bases). V was cut by 5 bases and J by 1 base, with 14 bases left in between. The CDR3 has 15 amino acids. The germline V gene encodes CDR1 MNHEY and CDR2 SVGAGI. The DNA of the CDR3 is TGTGCCAGCAGTCGCTACGGACAGAGGAACACTGAAGCTTTCTTT. It encodes CASSRYGQRNTEAFF.

This clone was seen only once. J is TRBJ2-7 and V is TRBV25-1; D uncertain. Trimming left V 4 bases short and J 3 bases short, with 7 bases between. Germline V gene lookup returns CDR1 MGHDK and CDR2 SYGVNS. The CDR3 has 12 amino acids. Written as DNA, the CDR3 is TGTGCCAGCAGTGCCCCTCTCTACGAGCAGTACTTC. Its translation is CASSAPLYEQYF.

The chain uses TRBV28 and TRBJ2-4; perhaps TRBD2 as D (6 bases). Per the germline V gene, CDR1 is MDHEN and CDR2 is SYDVKM. Trimming removed 6 bases at V and 1 base at J, with 10 bases between. The length of the CDR3 is 14 residues. The CDR3 reads CASREGPAKNIQYF. DNA of the CDR3: TGTGCCAGCAGGGAGGGCCCGGCCAAAAACATTCAGTACTTC.

The chain links TRBV5-5 to TRBJ1-1; 8 bases match TRBD1. Germline V gene sequence: CDR1 SGHKS, CDR2 YYEKEE (reference sequence). J was trimmed by 4 bases and V by 4 bases; bases with no gene match: 6. The CDR3 totals 14 residues. The CDR3 region has the DNA TGTGCCAGCAGCAACAGGGGGTTCGTCACTGAAGCTTTCTTT. It yields the protein CASSNRGFVTEAFF.